The 30 T cell receptor beta chains in this list originate from one sample, sequenced in a study of T cells after yellow fever vaccination. TCRdb ran MiXCR on the 5' RACE reads and lists one entry per CDR3 protein. This table has fewer than 650,000 distinct CDR3 sequences, 21% appearing once. The specimen comprised PBMCs, sampled approximately 22 days after the first yellow fever vaccination. These receptors all stem from a man between 18 and 29 years old who received the YFV17D yellow fever vaccine.

The chain combines TRBV4-1 with TRBJ1-4; 7 bases map to TRBD1. From germline, CDR1 is MGHRA and CDR2 YSYEKL. Germline trimming cut 0 bases from V and 4 bases from J; bases unmatched to any gene: 5. CDR3 length: 16 amino acids. CDR3 loop: CASSQDRGQSNEKLFF. CDR3 in DNA: TGCGCCAGCAGCCAAGACCGGGGACAGAGTAATGAAAAACTGTTTTTT.

This clonotype has just a few counts. The chain carries TRBV4-1 and TRBJ2-7, with TRBD1 matching over 7 bases. CDR1 MGHRA and CDR2 YSYEKL come from the germline V gene. This CDR3 is 14 amino acids long. The trim removed 6 bases at V and 0 bases at J, leaving 5 bases unmatched. The CDR3 region has the DNA TGCGCCAGCAGTGGGCACAGGGGCTCCTACGAGCAGTACTTC. It specifies CASSGHRGSYEQYF.

This clonotype was picked up a small number of times. The CDR3 loop is CASSTGGHGYTF. The CDR3 DNA reads as TGTGCCAGCTCCACAGGGGGCCACGGCTACACCTTC. V and J are TRBV6-6 and TRBJ1-2, with TRBD1 identical over 9 bases. Germline V gene lookup returns CDR1 MNHNY and CDR2 SVGAGI (reference sequence). This CDR3 has 12 residues. Unmatched junction bases numbered 6, after V lost 8 bases and J lost 8 bases.

This sequence joins TRBV29-1 and TRBJ1-1; D gene ambiguous. V lost 6 bases to trimming and J lost 3 bases, with 14 bases between them. CDR1 is SQVTM, CDR2 ANQGSEA, per germline. This CDR3 has 13 residues. In DNA form, the CDR3 reads TGCAGCGTCCGTAGGGATCTAGACACTGAAGCTTTCTTT. Protein product: CSVRRDLDTEAFF.

V and J are TRBV4-2 and TRBJ2-3; TRBD2 agrees at 13 bases. CDR1 is LGHNA, CDR2 YNFKEQ, per germline. The CDR3 consists of 18 residues. The trim removed 0 bases at V and 6 bases at J, leaving 9 bases unmatched. CDR3 coding DNA: TGTGCCAGCAGCCAAGAGTCACTAGCGGGGGGGCGCGGGGATACGCAGTATTTT. Protein: CASSQESLAGGRGDTQYF.

There are a few counts of this clonotype. The CDR3 DNA is TGTGCCAGCACCCGGACTAGCGGGGGGGTGATAAGCGAGACCCAGTACTTC. This gives the protein CASTRTSGGVISETQYF. V gene TRBV5-4 combines with J gene TRBJ2-5, with 15 bases lining up with TRBD2. CDR3 length: 17 residues. V lost 6 bases, J lost 5 bases, and 11 bases stayed unmatched. The germline V gene encodes CDR1 SGHNT and CDR2 YYREEE (reference sequence).

This clonotype was picked up one time. The junction departs from the called germline gene at one end, perhaps through a read error. DNA for the CDR3: TGTGCCAGCAGCTTACGAAGGATTGGGGCCAACGTCCAGACTTTC. Protein: CASSLRRIGANVQTF. V and J are TRBV7-8 and TRBJ2-6, with a tentative D call TRBD1 (5 bases). Germline-derived CDR1 and CDR2 are SGHVS and FQNEAQ. The CDR3 is made up of 15 amino acids.

The sample holds many counts of this clonotype. This sequence joins TRBV5-8 and TRBJ2-3; 8 bases are a match to TRBD2. V gave up 3 bases and J gave up 1 base; unmatched junction bases: 10. Germline V gene lookup returns CDR1 SGHTS and CDR2 YDEGEE. CDR3 length equals 17 residues. The CDR3 DNA follows: TGTGCCAGCAGCTCCTCGGGAGGGCCCGAACGCACAGATACGCAGTATTTT. Its protein is CASSSSGGPERTDTQYF.

The rearrangement uses TRBV7-8 and TRBJ2-5; the match to TRBD1 covers 9 bases. The V and J ends lost 6 bases and 4 bases, in that order; junction bases with no gene match: 9. Germline assignment: CDR1 SGHVS and CDR2 FQNEAQ. The CDR3 runs 15 residues. The DNA of the CDR3 is TGTGCCAGCAGTCGAAATGTGGGACAGGGAGAGACCCAGTACTTC. This translates into CASSRNVGQGETQYF.

This clonotype came up a few times. V gene TRBV6-4 combines with J gene TRBJ2-1; D might be TRBD2 (7 bases). CDR1 is MRHNA, CDR2 SNTAGT, per germline. The CDR3 is 14 residues long. V lost 7 bases to trimming and J lost 5 bases, with 15 bases between them. CDR3 sequence reads: CASKKGGAHNEQFF. CDR3 bases: TGTGCCAGCAAAAAGGGGGGGGCGCACAATGAGCAGTTCTTC.

The gene calls are TRBV6-1 and TRBJ2-6; 10 positions agree with TRBD1. V trimming: 2 bases; J trimming: 2 bases; junction bases outside the gene matches: 9. The CDR3 has 19 amino acids. CDR1 and CDR2 (germline): MNHNS, SASEGT. The CDR3, as DNA: TGTGCCAGCAGTGAATTTTTGGGACAGGGGACCCCTGGGGCCAACGTCCTGACTTTC. Its translation: CASSEFLGQGTPGANVLTF.

This chain connects TRBV19 to TRBJ2-5; the match to TRBD1 covers 7 bases. The germline V gene has CDR1 LNHDA and CDR2 SQIVND (reference sequence). The CDR3 length is 12 residues. With V trimmed by 9 bases and J by 5 bases, 6 bases remained unmatched. This CDR3 reads CASRQGRETQYF. The DNA for the CDR3 is TGTGCCAGCCGACAGGGTCGGGAGACCCAGTACTTC.

In this sample, this clonotype turned up a few times. The chain employs TRBV9 and TRBJ2-2; D is unresolved. Trimming shortened V by 0 bases and J by 3 bases, and 6 bases separated the two germline ends. CDR1 is SGDLS, CDR2 YYNGEE, per germline. This CDR3 has 14 residues. The CDR3 DNA is TGTGCCAGCAGCGTAGTCGTAGACACCGGGGAGCTGTTTTTT. It specifies CASSVVVDTGELFF.

The chain's CDR3 is CASIRSTEMNTEAFF. In DNA, the CDR3 is TGTGCCAGCATTCGATCGACGGAGATGAACACTGAAGCTTTCTTT. The V call is TRBV2, the J call TRBJ1-1; D is unresolved. This CDR3 has 15 amino acids. The germline V gene encodes CDR1 SNHLY and CDR2 FYNNEI. The V and J ends lost 7 bases and 0 bases respectively, with 15 bases between them.

This clonotype was observed a handful of times. The gene calls are TRBV21-1 and TRBJ2-7; the D call of TRBD1 is as the table states it, not checked on the DNA. TRBV21-1 has pseudogene status. CDR3 size: 13 residues. The CDR3 region is CASSNRTGAGQYV. DNA of the CDR3: TGTGCCAGCAGCAATAGGACAGGGGCAGGGCAGTACGTC.

The chain uses TRBV5-1 and TRBJ1-4; weak D call: TRBD1 (6 bases). Trimming removed 1 base from V and 8 bases from J, with 9 bases in between. The CDR3 length is 13 residues. Germline V lookup: CDR1 SGHRS, CDR2 YFSETQ. The DNA of the CDR3 is TGCGCCAGCAGCTTGTCAGGGGACGAAAAACTGTTTTTT. Its translation: CASSLSGDEKLFF.

This clonotype has more than one count but fewer than ten. The genes are TRBV4-1 and TRBJ2-3; TRBD2 agrees at 8 bases. Germline-derived CDR1 and CDR2 are MGHRA and YSYEKL. V shed 3 bases, J shed 6 bases, and the junction held 14 bases outside the gene matches. The CDR3 consists of 17 residues. The DNA for the CDR3 is TGCGCCAGCAGCCACCCCTTAGCACGGGGGGGCCCCGATACGCAGTATTTT. It encodes CASSHPLARGGPDTQYF.

The rearrangement links TRBV10-3 to TRBJ2-5; TRBD1 matches at 9 bases. Germline-derived CDR1 and CDR2 are ENHRY and SYGVKD. There are 18 residues in the CDR3. With 4 bases clipped from V and 2 bases from J, the junction kept 14 bases outside the gene matches. The CDR3 loop is CAISGQGQGGLFQETQYF. DNA for the CDR3: TGTGCCATCAGTGGCCAGGGACAGGGTGGGTTATTTCAAGAGACCCAGTACTTC.

This clonotype came up a few times. The chain combines TRBV10-3 with TRBJ2-5; D not resolved. Germline V lookup: CDR1 ENHRY, CDR2 SYGVKD. This CDR3 spans 12 amino acids. The CDR3 reads CAAATQVEVQYF. CDR3 bases: TGTGCGGCCGCGACTCAGGTTGAGGTCCAGTACTTC.

The genes are TRBV12-5 and TRBJ2-7; 9 nucleotides line up with TRBD2. The CDR3 contains 12 residues. V gave up 7 bases and J gave up 4 bases; unmatched junction bases: 2. Germline loops: CDR1 LGHNT, CDR2 FRNRAP. CDR3 sequence (DNA): TGTGCTAGTGCCAGCGGGGGGTACGAGCAGTACTTC. Protein: CASASGGYEQYF.

This clonotype came up a few times. This chain uses TRBV10-2 with TRBJ1-6; TRBD1 matches at 7 bases. J was trimmed by 9 bases and V by 10 bases; bases with no gene match: 9. In germline, CDR1 is WSHSY, CDR2 SAAADI. The CDR3 loop spans 13 amino acids. The CDR3 spells CATKPGGVSPLHF. CDR3 bases: TGCGCCACGAAACCAGGGGGAGTTTCACCCCTCCACTTT.

In DNA, the CDR3 is TGTGCCAGCAGTTACAGTGGGAAGAAGCATTCACCCCTCCACTTT. This gives the protein CASSYSGKKHSPLHF. The genes are TRBV6-2 or TRBV6-3 and TRBJ1-6; no firm D call. This CDR3 region has 15 residues. Trimming took 2 bases from V and 8 from J, leaving 13 bases between them. CDR1 is MNHEY, CDR2 SVGEGT, per germline.

This clonotype was observed a single time. The rearrangement uses TRBV19 and TRBJ1-1; 8 bases are shared with TRBD1. With 8 bases clipped from V and 5 bases from J, the junction kept 4 bases outside the gene matches. Germline V gene sequence: CDR1 LNHDA, CDR2 SQIVND (reference sequence). CDR3 size: 12 residues. The CDR3 DNA follows: TGTGCCAGTTGGACAGGGTGGACTGAAGCTTTCTTT. Protein sequence: CASWTGWTEAFF.

This clonotype was seen only a few times. The chain joins TRBV6-5 to TRBJ1-5; tentative D call: TRBD1 (5 bases). Germline CDR1 MNHEY, CDR2 SVGAGI. This CDR3 contains 15 residues. Trimming shortened V by 2 bases and J by 2 bases, and 10 bases separated the two germline ends. For the CDR3, the DNA is TGTGCCAGCAGTTACAGGGGATCCCGCAATCAGCCCCAGCATTTT. As protein: CASSYRGSRNQPQHF.

The CDR3 protein is CASSEAGDGYTF. The CDR3 nucleotides read TGTGCCAGCAGTGAGGCCGGGGATGGCTACACCTTC. This chain connects TRBV2 to TRBJ1-2; D remains ambiguous. The CDR3 has 12 residues. V lost 3 bases and J 6 bases, leaving 8 bases between the germline ends. CDR1 and CDR2 (germline): SNHLY, FYNNEI.

This clonotype was detected only a few times. V gene TRBV21-1 combines with J gene TRBJ2-7; TRBD1, the table's D call, lacks a check against the DNA. TRBV21-1 represents a pseudogene. The CDR3 consists of 16 residues. The CDR3 bases are TGTGCCAGCAGCAAAAGTAAAGGGACAGGAACCTACGAGCAGTACGTC. Its protein is CASSKSKGTGTYEQYV.

The genes are TRBV20-1 and TRBJ1-6; 7 bases agree with TRBD1. Germline CDR1 is DFQATT and CDR2 is SNEGSKA (reference sequence). CDR3 length: 17 amino acids. The ends lost 2 bases at V and 3 bases at J; junction bases unmatched: 10. The CDR3: CSARNGQEAIYNSPLHF. CDR3 in DNA: TGCAGTGCTAGAAACGGACAGGAGGCGATCTATAATTCACCCCTCCACTTT.

The rearrangement uses TRBV7-2 and TRBJ1-1; 7 nucleotides line up with TRBD1. The CDR3 loop spans 13 amino acids. V dropped 5 bases and J dropped 8; count of bases not matched to a gene: 8. Germline V lookup: CDR1 SGHTA, CDR2 FQGNSA. CDR3 in DNA: TGTGCCAGCAGCACGGGACAGCGGTTGGAAGCTTTCTTT. This translates into CASSTGQRLEAFF.

The chain joins TRBV6-2 or TRBV6-3 to TRBJ1-6, with D unclear. Trimming took off 5 bases at V and 8 bases at J, with 10 bases between the two ends. Germline assignment: CDR1 MNHEY and CDR2 SVGEGT. CDR3 length: 13 amino acids. CDR3 bases: TGTGCCAGCAGTACGGAGGAGGATTCACCCCTCCACTTT. Translating gives CASSTEEDSPLHF.

The CDR3 spells CASSLVRPYEQYF. CDR3 in DNA: TGTGCCAGCAGTTTAGTCAGACCTTACGAGCAGTACTTC. The chain combines TRBV12-3 or TRBV12-4 with TRBJ2-7; D is uncertain. The CDR3 runs to 13 residues. V lost 1 base to trimming and J lost 4 bases, with 8 bases between them.